These 5 T cell receptor beta chains originate from one sample sequenced in a study of T cell clusters in autoimmune cytopenias. About 39,000 genome equivalents of blood DNA were amplified for TRB. TRB was amplified by touch-down multiplex PCR, primer pools A and B combined. TCRdb re-called the multiplex PCR reads and shows each CDR3 protein once, DNA omitted. This table lists 7,500 to 8,000 distinct CDR3 sequences. These same records also appear under a second study, on T cell repertoires in aging, cancer and after chemotherapy.

The sequenced sample consisted of peripheral blood. Every receptor here comes from a human donor with an autoimmune cytopenia or autoimmune hepatitis (not recorded which).

This clonotype is deemed medium-sized by its frequency. The genes are TRBV11-2 and TRBJ2-2; TCRdb outputs TRBD2, but without DNA this stays unchecked. There are 16 residues in the CDR3. CDR1 is SGHAT, CDR2 FQNNGV, per germline. The CDR3: CASSLVPGLAMGELFF.

CDR3 residues: CASSVNTDRKTIYF. J is TRBJ1-3 and V is TRBV9. The germline V gene has CDR1 SGDLS and CDR2 YYNGEE. The CDR3 length is 14 residues. Complete variable domain (other parts from reference TRBV9 and TRBJ1-3): DSGVTQTPKHLITATGQRVTLRCSPRSGDLSVYWYQQSLDQGLQFLIQYYNGEERAKGNILERFSAQQFPDLHSELNLSSLELGDSALYFCASSVNTDRKTIYFGEGSWLTVV.

The chain links TRBV27 to TRBJ2-2; with no DNA, the TCRdb D assignment of TRBD1 cannot be verified. This CDR3 is 12 amino acids long. Germline CDR1 MNHEY, CDR2 SMNVEV (reference sequence). The CDR3 spells CASSSPPGELFF.

This chain uses TRBV6-8 with TRBJ2-1; TCRdb calls TRBD2, which cannot be checked without DNA. Germline V gives CDR1 MNHGY, CDR2 SAAAGT. CDR3 length: 18 residues. The chain's CDR3 is CASSGGLAGSEGYNEQFF.

This chain links TRBV19 with TRBJ2-2; the D gene TCRdb calls, TRBD1, cannot be checked with no DNA. This CDR3 has 14 residues. The germline V gene encodes CDR1 LNHDA and CDR2 SQIVND (reference sequence). The chain's CDR3 is CASTNDRYGGELFF.